The 15 T cell receptor beta chains given below trace back to one sample, sequenced in a study of tumor and adjacent non-tumor tissue in lung cancer. Three rounds of nested PCR, following a modified ARM-PCR protocol, produced the TCRbeta library. TCRdb re-analysed the multiplex PCR reads in MiXCR, keeping a single row per CDR3 protein. The sample carries tens of thousands of distinct CDR3 sequences, 61% recorded once. The template was RNA from unsorted bulk tissue. This non-tumor lung sample came from over 3 cm beyond the tumor edge. The sample taken for sequencing was distant non-tumor lung tissue. These receptors were obtained from a man in his sixties or seventies with non-small cell lung cancer.

This clonotype was counted between two and nine times. The germline gene is not matched at one end of the junction; a read error may be the cause. The gene calls are TRBV10-3 and TRBJ2-7, with TRBD1 identical over 9 bases. The CDR3 has 18 residues. Germline V gives CDR1 ENHRY, CDR2 SYGVKD. The CDR3 DNA sequence: TGTGCCGTCAGTGAGCCTTGGACAGGGGACACTCTATCCTACAAGCAGTACTTC. Protein: CAVSEPWTGDTLSYKQYF.

The count of this clonotype is one. Because the CDR3 is missing its conserved closing phenylalanine or tryptophan, this is likely a read error. Because the CDR3's place on the DNA is in doubt, the DNA is left out and the CDR3 is given as listed by TCRdb. The J gene is TRBJ2-4, the V gene TRBV11-2; TRBD2 is taken as the D call from the table, unchecked against the DNA. The CDR3 is 11 amino acids in total, end residues counted. Germline assignment: CDR1 SGHAT and CDR2 FQNNGV. The CDR3 sequence: CASSTGLALYL.

This clonotype was found many times. This chain connects TRBV16 to TRBJ1-4; no clear D gene. Deletions cut 2 bases from V and 1 base from J, with 8 bases between. In germline, CDR1 is KGHSY, CDR2 FQNENV. The CDR3 runs 15 residues. CDR3 amino acids: CASSQNGGTNEKLFF. CDR3 nucleotide sequence: TGTGCCAGCAGCCAAAATGGTGGAACTAATGAAAAACTGTTTTTT.

Worth noting for this clonotype: This may stem from a read error, because a much larger clone lies one nucleotide away. This rearrangement joins TRBV14 to TRBJ2-5; TRBD2 might be the D (5 bases). The CDR3 sequence is 14 residues long. V was clipped by 5 bases and J by 7 bases, with 17 bases between them. Germline V gives CDR1 SGHDN, CDR2 FVKESK. In DNA form, the CDR3 reads TGTGCCAGCAGCGAGCGAGGGATGCGTGGGACCCAGTACTTC. Translating gives CASSERGMRGTQYF.

This clonotype was seen only a few times. V usage is TRBV30 and J usage is TRBJ2-7, with D perhaps being TRBD1 or TRBD2 (8 bases each). CDR3 size: 14 residues. Per the germline V gene, CDR1 is GTSNPN and CDR2 is SVGIG (reference sequence). Trimming pared 0 bases from V and 9 bases from J, leaving 18 bases between. The CDR3 spells CAWSVLQGAGGQYF. The CDR3 nucleotides read TGTGCCTGGAGTGTACTCCAGGGGGCGGGGGGGCAGTACTTC.

With regard to this clonotype: The junction differs from germline at one of its ends, possibly a read error. V usage is TRBV30 and J usage is TRBJ2-1; the D gene is possibly TRBD1 (6 bases). The CDR3 has 12 residues. CDR1 is GTSNPN, CDR2 SVGIG, per germline (reference sequence). As DNA, the CDR3 is TGTGTCTGGTCGATGGGGGCAGGTAAGCAGTTCTTC. It translates to CVWSMGAGKQFF.

Regarding this clonotype: Germline and junction disagree at one end, which may indicate a read error. The chain uses TRBV11-3 and TRBJ2-2; D may be TRBD1 or TRBD2 (6 bases each). Germline V gene lookup returns CDR1 SGHNT and CDR2 YENEEA. This CDR3 has 13 amino acids. The CDR3 sequence: CATSTGGIGEPFF. CDR3 DNA sequence: TGTGCCACTTCAACCGGGGGCATCGGGGAGCCGTTTTTT.

With respect to this clonotype: Mismatch with germline at one junction end may stem from a read error. This rearrangement joins TRBV6-5 to TRBJ1-3, with 8 bases aligning to TRBD1. This CDR3 contains 17 residues. Germline CDR1 reads MNHEY; CDR2 reads SVGAGI. CDR3 in amino acids: CANSYSRVAGGRNTVYF. In DNA, the CDR3 is TGTGCCAACAGTTACTCGAGGGTCGCAGGGGGCAGAAACACCGTATATTTT.

This clonotype showed up just a few times. V is TRBV28 and J is TRBJ2-7; no definite D call. Germline V gene data show CDR1 as MDHEN and CDR2 as SYDVKM. V shed 3 bases and J shed 3 bases, with 6 bases lying between them. The CDR3 sequence is 12 residues long. The CDR3 sequence is CASSFTSYEQYF. CDR3 coding DNA: TGTGCCAGCAGTTTCACCAGCTACGAGCAGTACTTC.

This clonotype was seen only once. The junction does not match germline at one end; this may be a read error. The chain uses TRBV29-1 and TRBJ2-5; D uncertain. The germline V gene encodes CDR1 SQVTM and CDR2 ANQGSEA. This CDR3 has 11 amino acids. For the CDR3, the DNA is TGCTGCGTCGGTGGGGTTACGACCCAGTACTTC. Translation: CCVGGVTTQYF.

This clonotype was seen a few times. The chain recombines TRBV7-9 with TRBJ1-1, with a tentative D call TRBD1 (5 bases). The V gene lost 2 bases and the J gene lost 5 bases, with 12 bases spanning the gap. The CDR3 covers 14 residues. CDR1 and CDR2 (germline): SEHNR, FQNEAQ (reference sequence). The CDR3 DNA reads as TGTGCCAGCAGCTTAAGAAGGGGATGGACTGAAGCTTTCTTT. It translates to CASSLRRGWTEAFF.

The rearrangement uses TRBV20-1 and TRBJ2-1, with D perhaps TRBD2 (6 bases). The CDR3 consists of 11 residues. V shed 2 bases and J shed 9 bases, with 8 bases lying between them. CDR1 and CDR2 (germline): DFQATT, SNEGSKA (reference sequence). CDR3 sequence reads: CSARMEGEQFF. CDR3 DNA sequence: TGCAGTGCTAGAATGGAGGGTGAGCAGTTCTTC.

This clonotype occurred a few times. A single base separates this from a much larger clone, so it may be a read error. The chain carries TRBV29-1 and TRBJ2-1; D uncertain. CDR1 and CDR2 from the germline V gene are SQVTM and ANQGSEA. The CDR3 consists of 12 residues. V was cut by 4 bases and J by 2 bases, with 6 bases left in between. In nucleotides, the CDR3 is TGCAGCGTTGTGCCCCCCTACAATGAGCAGTTCTTC. Translation gives CSVVPPYNEQFF.

To note about this clonotype: The junction does not match germline at one end; this may be a read error. This chain uses TRBV5-4 with TRBJ1-3; 7 bases are shared with TRBD1. Germline V CDR1 and CDR2: SGHNT, YYREEE (reference sequence). This CDR3 contains 15 residues. CDR3 residues: CASSRDSSSRNTIYF. In DNA, the CDR3 is TGTGCCAGCAGCCGGGACAGCAGCTCTAGAAACACCATATATTTT.

A remark on this clonotype: One end of the junction does not line up with germline, which may come from a read error. The rearrangement uses TRBV11-2 and TRBJ2-7; TRBD2 matches 8 bases. CDR1 is SGHAT, CDR2 FQNNGV, per germline. The CDR3 covers 14 residues. CDR3 DNA sequence: TGTACCAGCAGCTCAGTCGGGGGGGCTCACGAGCAGCACTTC. It specifies CTSSSVGGAHEQHF.